This T cell receptor (beta chain) originates from a study of blood T cell repertoires in COVID-19 (TCRdb year 2020). Regarding the study in general: Samples covering the acute and convalescent phases of COVID-19 were provided by collaborators in the United States, Italy and Spain. The prospective study material was composed of cDNA or gDNA derived from T cells, B-cell-depleted T cells, or PBMCs. Deeply sampled blood TCRbeta repertoires from subjects exposed to, actively infected with, or recovered from COVID-19 were included in the dataset. A freely available public database, intended as a resource for researchers studying the immune response to SARS-CoV-2, is where the repertoires were released. Samples came from the ongoing ImmuneRACE study (first 160 participants) plus 1,254 subjects from 6 global collaborators. A de-identified subject ID, COVID-19 status, age in years and sex were almost always included in the sample metadata. Where available, HLA class I and class II types were obtained from metadata supplied by the sample provider rather than from assay-based typing.

For this chain, trimming is 7 bases at the V end and 2 bases at the J end, and the number of junction bases without a gene match is 7. The germline V gene supplies CDR1 MNHEY and CDR2 SVGAGI. The CDR3 runs 14 residues from the cysteine to the phenylalanine. The kept DNA is CDR3 alone, 42 bases in frame from the first base. The immunoSEQ Assay, a bias-controlled multiplex PCR, was used to amplify TCRbeta CDR3 regions from genomic DNA. The paper's processing steps were these. The number of nucleated cells in each sample was estimated by amplification of reference gene primers within the assay. To quantify the absolute abundance of each unique TCRbeta CDR3 rearrangement, sequence reads were collapsed and filtered. Productive Simpson clonality was computed per sample as the square root of Simpson's diversity index over productive rearrangements. In TCRdb, the immuneACCESS table is reduced to in-frame sequences with V and J assigned. These tables do not hold every clone; where another copy was compared, an unresolved V gene accounts for under half, and the others remain unexplained. Clone size and V and J calls were adopted from that table, with D and trimming inferred from the DNA. Here the sample has around 250,000 clones; roughly 90% occur a single time. The ten largest clonotypes hold roughly 5.8% of the sample.

The collaborating institutions used their own protocols to collect whole blood in K2EDTA tubes. For TCRbeta analysis, collaborators shipped samples in one of three forms: frozen whole blood, isolated PBMCs, or DNA extracted from either of those sample types. The paper as a whole reports these results and caveats: The quantity of clinical and demographic metadata differed by source and by participant and was supplied without curation.

With respect to this clone: The target of this receptor is not known. Per-base qualities were not stored, and no clone one base away is much larger.

The sequence is built from TRBV6-5 and TRBJ2-7, with 8 middle bases fitting TRBD2. The sequence derives from a man aged 60-69 years with acute or convalescent COVID-19. Sequenced input: peripheral blood. This receptor carries the CDR3 CASITAGDPYEQYF. The DNA sequence is TGTGCCAGCATTACAGCGGGAGATCCCTACGAGCAGTACTTC.